The rows below give T cell receptor beta chains drawn from one sample of a study of blood T cell repertoires in COVID-19. Some clones are missing from TCRdb's copy, which holds only in-frame ones; the method was immunoSEQ multiplex PCR. The sample yields roughly 300,000 clones, about nine tenths seen once. Sequenced material: peripheral blood. The origin of the receptors is a woman under 40 with COVID-19, enrolled during active disease. Both conserved end residues are part of each CDR3. D genes are given only for firm matches. Size tells how often a clone was seen (once, few, many) or the class of an expanded clone, and some rows leave it out.

. . TRBJ1-3 TRBV7-9 CASREEAFFSGNTIYF TGTGCCAGCAGAGAAGAAGCATTCTTCTCTGGAAACACCATATATTTT
. . TRBJ2-7 TRBV6-5 CASSYGARSSYEQYF TGTGCCAGCAGTTATGGGGCCAGGAGCTCCTACGAGCAGTACTTC
. . TRBJ2-2 TRBV18 CASSPANTGELFF TGTGCCAGCTCACCCGCGAACACCGGGGAGCTGTTTTTT
. . TRBJ2-2 TRBV7-8 CASSLVTASGANTGELFF TGTGCCAGCAGCTTAGTGACAGCCTCGGGTGCGAACACCGGGGAGCTGTTTTTT
. TRBD1 TRBJ1-6 TRBV28 CASSSAPRRGAPLHF TGTGCCAGCAGTTCCGCCCCACGCAGGGGGGCACCCCTCCACTTT
. . TRBJ2-2 TRBV21-1 CASRRQPNVGELFF TGTGCCAGCCGGAGGCAGCCTAACGTCGGGGAGCTGTTTTTT
once . TRBJ2-5 TRBV29-1 CSVEDGNQETQYF TGCAGCGTTGAAGATGGCAACCAAGAGACCCAGTACTTC
. . TRBJ2-1 TRBV24-1 CATSDPFTGPSLSSSYNEQFF TGTGCCACCAGTGATCCATTCACAGGGCCTTCCCTTTCAAGCTCCTACAATGAGCAGTTCTTC
once TRBD1 TRBJ1-2 TRBV24-1 CATSDQRTGTYGYTF TGTGCCACCAGTGACCAGAGGACAGGGACCTATGGCTACACCTTC
. TRBD1 TRBJ1-4 TRBV6-5 CASSYSSTGGWEKLFF TGTGCCAGCAGTTACTCGTCGACAGGGGGCTGGGAAAAACTGTTTTTT
. . TRBJ1-2 TRBV30 CAWSVLVDYGYTF TGTGCCTGGAGTGTACTAGTGGACTATGGCTACACCTTC
. . TRBJ1-4 TRBV6-6 CASSYVPRHEKLFF TGTGCCAGCAGTTACGTACCGCGCCATGAAAAACTGTTTTTT
. TRBD2 TRBJ2-2 TRBV9 CASSVATLAGNTGELFF TGTGCCAGCAGCGTAGCTACGTTAGCGGGGAACACCGGGGAGCTGTTTTTT
. TRBD2 TRBJ2-5 TRBV5-5 CASSRAWFSGGGQETQYF TGTGCCAGCAGCAGGGCTTGGTTTAGCGGGGGAGGTCAAGAGACCCAGTACTTC
. TRBD1 TRBJ1-1 TRBV27 CASYLTGGPWMNTEAFF TGTGCCAGCTATTTAACAGGGGGCCCCTGGATGAACACTGAAGCTTTCTTT
. TRBD2 TRBJ2-2 TRBV7-2 CASTPGLAGGPDTGELFF TGTGCCAGCACCCCGGGACTAGCGGGGGGGCCAGACACCGGGGAGCTGTTTTTT
many . TRBJ1-1 TRBV7-2 CASSLALGTIQAFF TGTGCCAGCAGCTTAGCGCTGGGCACCATACAAGCTTTCTTT
. . TRBJ1-4 TRBV5-6 CASSLRVNNEKLFF TGTGCCAGCAGCCTCAGGGTTAATAATGAAAAACTGTTTTTT
. . TRBJ2-1 TRBV20-1 CSASKPSWSNEQFF TGCAGTGCTAGTAAACCCAGTTGGAGTAATGAGCAGTTCTTC
. TRBD1 TRBJ1-4 TRBV6-5 CASSPRQGGKLFF TGTGCCAGCAGTCCACGACAGGGAGGAAAACTGTTTTTT
. . TRBJ2-5 TRBV27 CASSWGPQETQYF TGTGCCAGCAGTTGGGGGCCCCAAGAGACCCAGTACTTC
. TRBD1 TRBJ1-1 TRBV2 CASSGDRGQGREAFF TGTGCCAGCAGTGGAGACAGGGGCCAGGGACGTGAAGCTTTCTTT
. TRBD2 TRBJ2-5 TRBV3-1/TRBV3-2 CASSQESSGGFSQYF TGTGCCAGCAGCCAAGAGTCAAGCGGGGGGTTTTCCCAGTACTTC
. TRBD1 TRBJ2-1 TRBV4-3 CASSQDRAGGAYNEQFF TGCGCCAGCAGCCAAGATAGGGCAGGGGGCGCGTACAATGAGCAGTTCTTC